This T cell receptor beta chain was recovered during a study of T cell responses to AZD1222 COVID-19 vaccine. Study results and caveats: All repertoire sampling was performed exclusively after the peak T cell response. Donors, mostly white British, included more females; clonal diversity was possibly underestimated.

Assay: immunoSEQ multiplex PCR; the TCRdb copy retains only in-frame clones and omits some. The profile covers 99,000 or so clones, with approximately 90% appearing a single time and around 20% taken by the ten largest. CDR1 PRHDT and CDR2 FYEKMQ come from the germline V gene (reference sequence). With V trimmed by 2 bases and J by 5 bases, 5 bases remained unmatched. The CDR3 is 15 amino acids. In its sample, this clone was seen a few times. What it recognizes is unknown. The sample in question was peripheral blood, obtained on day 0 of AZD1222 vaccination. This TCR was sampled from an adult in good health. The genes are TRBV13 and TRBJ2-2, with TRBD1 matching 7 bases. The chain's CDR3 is CASSLTGAGTGELFF. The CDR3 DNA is TGTGCCAGCAGCTTAACAGGGGCCGGAACCGGGGAGCTGTTTTTT.